The 13 T cell receptor beta chains below were found in one sample sequenced in a study of human T cells and chemical hapten exposure. Time point defined: patch test 2, 6 weeks after DPC sensitization. Stated treatment: therapeutic diphenylcyclopropenone sensitization with weekly scalp DPC. TCRdb independently ran MiXCR on the RACE reads; one entry per CDR3 protein. The sample shows about 140,000 distinct CDR3 sequences, approximately 10% of them seen only once. The material sequenced was whole blood, taken in connection with sensitization to the hapten diphenylcyclopropenone (DPC). The receptors here all came from a woman between 50 and 59 years old with alopecia areata. Some clones in this sample may be carry-over from other donors' samples.

A remark on this clonotype: This clone may be a read error of a much larger clone one base away. The DNA for the CDR3 is TGTGCCAGCTGCTCCAGGGGGGGAACTGAAGCTTTCTTT. Translating gives CASCSRGGTEAFF. The rearrangement joins TRBV5-6 to TRBJ1-1; 7 bases are shared with TRBD1. The junction had 8 bases not matched to a gene; V was cut back by 7 bases and J by 5 bases. Germline-derived CDR1 and CDR2 are SGHDT and YYEEEE. The CDR3 has 13 amino acids.

In this sample, this clonotype turned up many times. As DNA, the CDR3 is TGCAGCGTCGCAGGTCCAGAGACCCAGTACTTC. Translated: CSVAGPETQYF. The V call is TRBV29-1, the J call TRBJ2-5, with unresolved D. The germline V gene has CDR1 SQVTM and CDR2 ANQGSEA. V lost 6 bases to trimming and J lost 4 bases, with 9 bases between them. The CDR3 is 11 amino acids.

In this sample, this clonotype turned up many times. The CDR3 region is CASSHGTGDTDTQYF. DNA for the CDR3: TGCGCCAGCAGCCATGGAACAGGGGACACAGATACGCAGTATTTT. This chain uses TRBV4-3 with TRBJ2-3; 7 bases fit TRBD1. V gave up 3 bases and J gave up 2 bases; unmatched junction bases: 5. CDR1 and CDR2 (germline): LGHNA, YSLEER. This CDR3 is built from 15 residues.

The table lists this clonotype with a few counts. The rearrangement links TRBV6-2 or TRBV6-3 to TRBJ2-7; D is undetermined. The CDR3 is 13 amino acids. Germline loops: CDR1 MNHEY, CDR2 SVGEGT. V was shortened by 7 bases and J by 2 bases, with 12 bases between the two germline ends. CDR3 DNA: TGTGCCAGCATAAGCCGGACCCCCTACGAGCAGTACTTC. Its protein is CASISRTPYEQYF.

This chain connects TRBV5-1 to TRBJ2-1; maybe TRBD1 (5 bases). The germline CDR1 and CDR2 sequences are SGHRS and YFSETQ. The CDR3 is made up of 14 amino acids. Trimming took off 6 bases at V and 3 bases at J, with 13 bases between the two ends. The CDR3 is CASKKDTLYNEQFF. In DNA, the CDR3 is TGCGCCAGCAAAAAGGACACCCTCTACAATGAGCAGTTCTTC. The full variable domain, in which reference TRBV5-1 and TRBJ2-1 provide the parts outside the CDR3, is KAGVTQTPRYLIKTRGQQVTLSCSPISGHRSVSWYQQTPGQGLQFLFEYFSETQRNKGNFPGRFSGRQFSNSRSEMNVSTLELGDSALYLCASKKDTLYNEQFFGPGTRLTVL.

This clonotype has a count of ten or more. The J gene is TRBJ2-5, the V gene TRBV24-1, with TRBD2 as a possible D gene (6 bases). V lost 7 bases and J 1 base, leaving 15 bases between the germline ends. Germline CDR1 is KGHDR and CDR2 is SFDVKD. CDR3 length: 15 residues. The CDR3 loop is CATSRGREIQETQYF. In nucleotides, the CDR3 is TGTGCCACCAGCCGGGGACGGGAGATCCAAGAGACCCAGTACTTC.

The table lists this clonotype with many counts. V is TRBV20-1 and J is TRBJ2-5, with 8 bases matching TRBD2. V was clipped by 0 bases and J by 3 bases; unmatched bases: 6. Germline V CDR1 and CDR2: DFQATT, SNEGSKA (reference sequence). The CDR3 spans 15 residues. The CDR3 DNA reads as TGCAGTGCTAGAGATTCCGGGACTAGGGAAGAGACCCAGTACTTC. Amino acids: CSARDSGTREETQYF.

The rearrangement links TRBV29-1 to TRBJ2-1; unclear D gene. The CDR3 covers 11 residues. Trimming left V 7 bases short and J 7 bases short, with 11 bases between. Germline V gene data show CDR1 as SQVTM and CDR2 as ANQGSEA. CDR3 DNA: TGCAGCGCCTCCCGGTTTAATGAGCAGTTCTTC. Translation: CSASRFNEQFF.

This clonotype was counted a few times. The rearrangement links TRBV18 to TRBJ2-7; TRBD1 agrees at 9 bases. The trim removed 6 bases at V and 2 bases at J, leaving 5 bases unmatched. The CDR3 sequence is 14 residues long. Germline V gives CDR1 KGHSH, CDR2 LQKENI. CDR3 region: CASSYGTGPYEQYF. CDR3 bases: TGTGCCAGCTCCTACGGGACAGGGCCCTACGAGCAGTACTTC.

A few counts support this clonotype. The rearrangement joins TRBV5-1 to TRBJ2-7; TRBD2 matches at 10 bases. The CDR3 is 17 residues long. Losses at the gene ends were 0 bases for V and 0 bases for J; bases not matched to a gene: 6. The germline gives CDR1 SGHRS, CDR2 YFSETQ. The CDR3 is CASSLGRTSGHSYEQYF. CDR3 coding DNA: TGCGCCAGCAGCTTGGGGCGGACTAGCGGCCACTCCTACGAGCAGTACTTC. Full variable domain (outside the CDR3, taken from reference TRBV5-1 and TRBJ2-7): KAGVTQTPRYLIKTRGQQVTLSCSPISGHRSVSWYQQTPGQGLQFLFEYFSETQRNKGNFPGRFSGRQFSNSRSEMNVSTLELGDSALYLCASSLGRTSGHSYEQYFGPGTRLTVT.

This clonotype came up a few times. The CDR3 DNA reads TGTGCCAGCAGCTTAGAAGGACAGGGGGCCGGCACAGATACGCAGTATTTT. Translation gives CASSLEGQGAGTDTQYF. The chain combines TRBV7-9 with TRBJ2-3; 11 nucleotides line up with TRBD1. This CDR3 is 17 amino acids long. The V gene's germline CDR1 is SEHNR and CDR2 FQNEAQ (reference sequence). J gave up 1 base and V 1 base, and 4 bases lay outside the gene matches.

The J gene is TRBJ2-7, the V gene TRBV7-6; no definite D call. Trimming left V 2 bases short and J 2 bases short, with 7 bases between. Germline V lookup: CDR1 SGHVS, CDR2 FNYEAQ. The length of the CDR3 is 13 residues. The CDR3, as DNA: TGTGCCAGCAGCTTACTGGGCACCTACGAGCAGTACTTC. It codes for CASSLLGTYEQYF.

The genes are TRBV20-1 and TRBJ1-6; 7 bases align to TRBD1. J was trimmed by 8 bases and V by 6 bases; bases with no gene match: 7. Per the germline V gene, CDR1 is DFQATT and CDR2 is SNEGSKA (reference sequence). This CDR3 contains 13 residues. CDR3 coding DNA: TGCAGTGCCAAGACAGGGAGGGATTCACCCCTCCACTTT. Its translation is CSAKTGRDSPLHF.